This TCR beta chain emerged from a study of T cells in localized non-small cell lung cancer. Study-wide results and limits: Higher adjacent-lung clonality was associated with shorter survival. Out of the top 100 tumor clones, a median around 60 were seen in adjacent lung.

The CDR3 contains 15 residues. Trimming left V 3 bases short and J 1 base short, with 12 bases between. Germline assignment: CDR1 KGHSH and CDR2 LQKENI. TCRdb's table, derived via immunoSEQ multiplex PCR, lists solely in-frame clones and lacks some. The sample shows about 43,000 clones, 91% of them seen only once. This clone was picked up one time. The antigen is undetermined. The material sequenced was PBMCs, taken before any cancer treatment. The receptor was isolated from a woman aged 35-75 years with stage II lung adenocarcinoma. The J gene is TRBJ1-2, the V gene TRBV18, with a possible D match to TRBD1 (6 bases). The CDR3 sequence is CASSPSRDINYGYTF. The CDR3 DNA is TGTGCCAGCTCACCTTCCCGGGACATTAACTATGGCTACACCTTC.